This TCR beta chain was obtained from a study of T cell changes during pregnancy in multiple sclerosis. TCRdb keeps only in-frame clones here, not all; method: immunoSEQ multiplex PCR. This table holds 90,000 or so clones, around 90% found once. Germline V lookup: CDR1 LNHNV, CDR2 YYDKDF (reference sequence). The V gene lost 0 bases and the J gene lost 3 bases, with 12 bases spanning the gap. This CDR3 has 15 residues. The specimen comprised peripheral blood, sampled before pregnancy. This sequence joins TRBV15 and TRBJ2-7; D is uncertain. The TCR was taken from a female donor with multiple sclerosis, enrolled in a pregnancy study. The CDR3 DNA follows: TGTGCCACCAGCAGAGAGCGTGGGCTTATCTACGAGCAGTACTTC. Protein: CATSRERGLIYEQYF. The entire variable domain, with the rest obtained from reference TRBV15 and TRBJ2-7, is as follows: DAMVIQNPRYQVTQFGKPVTLSCSQTLNHNVMYWYQQKSSQAPKLLFHYYDKDFNNEADTPDNFQSRRPNTSFCFLDIRSPGLGDTAMYLCATSRERGLIYEQYFGPGTRLTVT.